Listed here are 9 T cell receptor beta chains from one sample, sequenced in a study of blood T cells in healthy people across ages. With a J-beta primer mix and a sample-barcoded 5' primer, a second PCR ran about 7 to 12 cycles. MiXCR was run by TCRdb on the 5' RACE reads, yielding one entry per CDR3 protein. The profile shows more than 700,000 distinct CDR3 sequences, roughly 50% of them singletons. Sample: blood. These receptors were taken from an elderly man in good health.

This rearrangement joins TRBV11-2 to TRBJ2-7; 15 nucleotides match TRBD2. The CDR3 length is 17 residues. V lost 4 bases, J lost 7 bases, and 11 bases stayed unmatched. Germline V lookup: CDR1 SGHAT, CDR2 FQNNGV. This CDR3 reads CASSSPRTSGRGTEQYF. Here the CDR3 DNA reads TGTGCCAGCAGCTCACCCAGGACTAGCGGGAGGGGTACTGAGCAGTACTTC.

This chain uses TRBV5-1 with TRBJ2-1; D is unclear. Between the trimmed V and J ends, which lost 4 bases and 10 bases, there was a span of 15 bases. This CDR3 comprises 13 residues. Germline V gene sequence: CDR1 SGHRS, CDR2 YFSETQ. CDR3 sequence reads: CASSETDVGEQFF. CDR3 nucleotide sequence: TGCGCCAGCAGCGAGACGGATGTCGGGGAGCAGTTCTTC.

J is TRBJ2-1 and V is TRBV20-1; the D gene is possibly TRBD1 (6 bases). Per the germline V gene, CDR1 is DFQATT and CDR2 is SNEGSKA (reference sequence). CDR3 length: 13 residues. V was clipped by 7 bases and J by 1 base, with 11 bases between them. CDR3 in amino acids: CSGAGQSYNEQFF. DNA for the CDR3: TGCAGTGGCGCAGGACAGTCCTACAATGAGCAGTTCTTC.

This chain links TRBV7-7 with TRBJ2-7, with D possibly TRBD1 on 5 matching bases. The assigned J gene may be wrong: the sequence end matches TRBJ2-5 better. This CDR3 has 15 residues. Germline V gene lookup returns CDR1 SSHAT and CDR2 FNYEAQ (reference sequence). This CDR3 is CASSFAGAHQGTQYF. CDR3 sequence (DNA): TGTGCCAGCAGCTTTGCTGGAGCTCACCAGGGGACCCAGTACTTC.

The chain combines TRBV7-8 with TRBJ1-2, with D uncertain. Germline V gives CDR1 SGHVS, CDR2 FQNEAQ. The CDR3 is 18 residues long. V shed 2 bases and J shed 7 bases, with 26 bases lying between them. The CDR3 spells CASSLIQGAAVGISGYTF. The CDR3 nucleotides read TGTGCCAGCAGCTTAATCCAAGGAGCGGCAGTTGGTATTAGTGGCTACACCTTC.

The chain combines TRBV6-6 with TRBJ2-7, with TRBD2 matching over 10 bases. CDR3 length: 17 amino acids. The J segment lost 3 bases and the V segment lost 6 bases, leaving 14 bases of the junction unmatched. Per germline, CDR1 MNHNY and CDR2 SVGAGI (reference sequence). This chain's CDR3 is CASSPGTSALAVYEQYF. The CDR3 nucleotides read TGTGCCAGCAGCCCCGGGACTAGCGCTCTAGCAGTCTACGAGCAGTACTTC.

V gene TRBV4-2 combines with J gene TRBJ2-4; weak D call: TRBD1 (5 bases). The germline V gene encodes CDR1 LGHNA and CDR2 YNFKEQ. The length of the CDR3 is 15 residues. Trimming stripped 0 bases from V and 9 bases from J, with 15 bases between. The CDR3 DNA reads TGTGCCAGCAGCCAAGAACCCGACCAAAGGGGCATTCAGTACTTC. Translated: CASSQEPDQRGIQYF.

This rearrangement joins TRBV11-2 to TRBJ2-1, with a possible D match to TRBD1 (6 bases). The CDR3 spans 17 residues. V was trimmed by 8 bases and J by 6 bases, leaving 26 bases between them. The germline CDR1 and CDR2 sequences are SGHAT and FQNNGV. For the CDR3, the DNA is TGTGCCAGCTCTCCTCGAGGGGGAACAGTTTTTGCCAATGAGCAGTTCTTC. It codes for CASSPRGGTVFANEQFF.

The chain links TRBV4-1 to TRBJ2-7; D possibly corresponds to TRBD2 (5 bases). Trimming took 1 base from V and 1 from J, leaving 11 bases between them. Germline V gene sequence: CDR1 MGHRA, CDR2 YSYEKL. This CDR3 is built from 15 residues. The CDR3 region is CASSQGSGISYEQYF. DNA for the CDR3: TGCGCCAGCAGCCAAGGGAGCGGTATTTCCTACGAGCAGTACTTC.